Sequencing of this T cell receptor beta chain was carried out in a study of CD8+CD57+ T cells in acquired aplastic anemia. Germline CDR1 is SGHDN and CDR2 is FVKESK. The CDR3 is 13 amino acids. V dropped 4 bases and J dropped 6 bases, with 9 bases sitting between them. By flow cytometry, patients selected for sequencing had shown an expansion of CD8+CD57+ cells. This clonotype was counted once. Researchers used genomic DNA as the template to profile TCR beta VDJ and CDR3. From the reads, TCRdb called clonotypes with MiXCR, one entry per CDR3 protein. The table has tens of thousands of distinct CDR3 sequences, about 70% seen once.

The chain carries TRBV14 and TRBJ2-2; D is unresolved. The sequenced material came from sorted CD4+, CD8+, or CD8+CD57+ T cells (not recorded which) from PBMCs. The TCR sequence derives from a human donor with aplastic anemia. The CDR3 bases are TGTGCCAGCAGCCTAGCTGTGGCCGGGGAGCTGTTTTTT. Translation: CASSLAVAGELFF.